A selection of T cell receptor beta chains follows, all from one sample in a study of blood T cell repertoires in COVID-19. Method: immunoSEQ multiplex PCR; TCRdb's copy keeps in-frame clones and lacks some. The data contain some 66,000 clones, approximately 91% of them singletons. The sample taken for sequencing was peripheral blood. Receptors were obtained from a human donor in a cohort sampled during active COVID-19. The CDR3 runs from the conserved cysteine through the conserved F or W. Fields, in order: V gene, J gene, CDR3 length, clone size, CDR3 protein. Clone sizes are given selectively: once, few, many, or a class where the clone is expanded.

TRBV18,TRBJ2-7,14,few,CASSPTGTDYEQYF
TRBV5-8,TRBJ1-1,13,.,CASSRTTGFGAFF
TRBV28,TRBJ2-7,15,.,CASSSRTSLRYEQYF
TRBV7-3,TRBJ2-2,14,.,CASRRGSNTGELFF
TRBV28,TRBJ1-4,12,.,CATSGDREKLFF
TRBV12-3/TRBV12-4,TRBJ2-3,13,.,CASSLSVADTQYF
TRBV30,TRBJ2-1,14,.,CAWSQGAGFNEQFF
TRBV7-2,TRBJ2-5,17,.,CASSPGLAGGRQETQYF
TRBV18,TRBJ2-7,15,.,CASSNTGSFGYEQYF
TRBV7-9,TRBJ1-4,17,.,CASSLGDTGPANEKLFF
TRBV19,TRBJ1-5,15,once,CASSIGEVYNQPQHF
TRBV5-8,TRBJ2-2,15,.,CASSRDSSNTGELFF
TRBV18,TRBJ2-4,16,.,CASSPPGGLAKNIQYF
TRBV27,TRBJ2-2,16,.,CASSIRQARNTGELFF
TRBV7-2,TRBJ1-5,15,.,CASSLAGRGNQPQHF
TRBV7-2,TRBJ1-5,13,.,CASSSDREQPQHF
TRBV11-3,TRBJ2-1,15,.,CASSLGGLADNEQFF
TRBV11-3,TRBJ2-1,14,.,CASSSGSLYNEQFF
TRBV7-7,TRBJ2-7,15,once,CASSFHRRGSYEQYF
TRBV11-2,TRBJ1-6,15,.,CASSLTPGPNSPLHF
TRBV6-5,TRBJ1-2,15,.,CASRHDRTPSYGYTF
TRBV7-2,TRBJ1-1,13,.,CASSQGQGARAFF
TRBV6-5,TRBJ2-7,16,.,CASSSPGLAEGYEQYF
TRBV19,TRBJ1-2,16,once,CASLRTAGTPQWGYTF
TRBV18,TRBJ2-3,16,once,CASSTIAGGITDTQYF
TRBV7-2,TRBJ2-5,13,once,CASSPGSQETQYF
TRBV7-2,TRBJ2-3,16,.,CASSLRGGAATDTQYF
TRBV6-1,TRBJ1-1,17,.,CASSEARGRQGWTEAFF
TRBV12-3/TRBV12-4,TRBJ1-1,13,.,CASSFIGNTEAFF
TRBV19,TRBJ2-3,14,once,CASSIGSITDTQYF
TRBV4-2,TRBJ2-1,18,.,CASSQRLLAGPAYNEQFF
TRBV2,TRBJ1-1,14,.,CASSPGGALAEAFF
TRBV3-1/TRBV3-2,TRBJ2-7,13,.,CASSQGRQGEQYF
TRBV18,TRBJ1-1,15,.,CASSPQDTENTEAFF
TRBV24-1,TRBJ2-2,14,.,CATTKGGNAGELFF
TRBV5-1,TRBJ1-3,15,.,CASSATGGSGNTIYF
TRBV4-1,TRBJ2-3,17,.,CASSQDALAGGTDTQYF
TRBV9,TRBJ1-2,13,.,CASSGQGAYGYTF
TRBV19,TRBJ2-3,14,.,CASTLAGAEDTQYF
TRBV28,TRBJ2-3,18,.,CASSLGQPRVSSTDTQYF
TRBV6-2/TRBV6-3,TRBJ1-5,14,.,CASSSPIANQPQHF
TRBV14,TRBJ2-7,15,.,CASSQLQGSGYEQYF
TRBV18,TRBJ2-1,15,.,CASSPAGGSYNEQFF
TRBV25-1,TRBJ2-1,17,few,CASSEGTAYISYNEQFF
TRBV28,TRBJ1-6,13,.,CASSLYRNSPLHF
TRBV3-1/TRBV3-2,TRBJ2-3,12,.,CASSPAVDTQYF
TRBV29-1,TRBJ2-3,19,.,CSVDRLQILAGGRTDTQYF
TRBV7-8,TRBJ2-1,16,once,CASSSTRASSYNEQFF
TRBV4-3,TRBJ1-1,15,.,CASSQLLGSGTEAFF
TRBV4-3,TRBJ2-1,16,.,CASSQVGTSGYNEQFF
TRBV6-1,TRBJ2-1,15,.,CASSEAGGQGDEQFF
TRBV14,TRBJ2-7,14,.,CASSRSGGGYEQYF
TRBV18,TRBJ2-5,16,.,CASSPRTGALEETQYF
TRBV3-1/TRBV3-2,TRBJ2-6,19,once,CASSQDRGTGLLGANVLTF
TRBV20-1,TRBJ2-7,14,.,CSASGGRESYEQYF
TRBV29-1,TRBJ1-2,13,.,CSVVTGGLGGYTF